The 19 T cell receptor beta chains below were found in one sample sequenced in a study of CD8+CD57+ T cells in acquired aplastic anemia. TCR beta VDJ and CDR3 were profiled, and genomic DNA was the template. Via MiXCR, TCRdb re-called the reads, giving one row per CDR3 protein. The sample comprises about 95,000 distinct CDR3 sequences, 55% to 80% of which are singletons, and 55% to 65% rests with the top ten. The patients chosen for sequencing had shown expansion of CD8+CD57+ cells (detected by flow cytometry). The sequenced sample consisted of sorted CD4+, CD8+, or CD8+CD57+ T cells (not recorded which) from PBMCs. Source of these receptors: a human donor with aplastic anemia.

This clonotype was detected only a few times. The chain has TRBV7-8 and TRBJ2-5; D is unresolved. Per germline, CDR1 SGHVS and CDR2 FQNEAQ. V was pared by 2 bases and J by 10 bases, with 8 bases between. The CDR3 runs 11 residues. CDR3 protein: CASSLSGRQYF. The CDR3 region has the DNA TGTGCCAGCAGCTTATCCGGGCGCCAGTACTTC. Based on the CDR3 plus reference TRBV7-8 and TRBJ2-5, the full variable domain is GAGVSQSPRYKVAKRGQDVALRCDPISGHVSLFWYQQALGQGPEFLTYFQNEAQLDKSGLPSDRFFAERPEGSVSTLKIQRTQQEDSAVYLCASSLSGRQYFGPGTRLLVL.

The sample holds one count of this clonotype. V gene TRBV15 combines with J gene TRBJ1-1, with D unresolved. Deletions cut 2 bases from V and 3 bases from J, with 4 bases between. This CDR3 region has 12 residues. Germline CDR1 reads LNHNV; CDR2 reads YYDKDF (reference sequence). As DNA, the CDR3 is TGTGCCACCAGCAGACGGGACACTGAAGCTTTCTTT. It translates to CATSRRDTEAFF.

V and J are TRBV15 and TRBJ2-1; D is perhaps TRBD1 (5 bases). Trimming removed 0 bases at V and 10 bases at J, with 13 bases between. This CDR3 comprises 14 residues. Per germline, CDR1 LNHNV and CDR2 YYDKDF (reference sequence). The chain's CDR3 is CATSRDRGSREQFF. DNA for the CDR3: TGTGCCACCAGCAGAGATAGGGGCTCTAGAGAGCAGTTCTTC.

The CDR3 bases are TGCAGCCGACAGGGAACGGCAGATACGCAGTATTTT. Protein: CSRQGTADTQYF. The chain is built from TRBV20-1 and TRBJ2-3; 7 nucleotides align to TRBD1. Germline CDR1 and CDR2: DFQATT and SNEGSKA (reference sequence). CDR3 length: 12 amino acids.

The chain recombines TRBV19 with TRBJ1-2, with D hard to call. Germline V lookup: CDR1 LNHDA, CDR2 SQIVND (reference sequence). There are 12 residues in the CDR3. The germline V and J ends were trimmed by 5 bases and 8 bases, with 12 bases remaining between them. This CDR3 reads CASSLLASGYTF. CDR3 bases: TGTGCCAGTAGTCTCCTGGCGAGCGGCTACACCTTC.

V and J are TRBV7-9 and TRBJ2-1; 8 positions match TRBD2. CDR1 is SEHNR and CDR2 is FQNEAQ in the germline V gene (reference sequence). The CDR3 is made up of 12 amino acids. J gave up 9 bases and V 5 bases, and 3 bases lay outside the gene matches. The CDR3 region is CASSGTSGEQFF. Written as DNA, the CDR3 is TGTGCCAGCAGCGGGACTAGTGGTGAGCAGTTCTTC.

V is TRBV19 and J is TRBJ1-2; TRBD1 might be the D (6 bases). Per germline, CDR1 LNHDA and CDR2 SQIVND (reference sequence). The CDR3 runs to 13 residues. Trimming shortened V by 7 bases and J by 4 bases, and 13 bases separated the two germline ends. CDR3 loop: CASNSGGGYGYTF. CDR3 sequence (DNA): TGTGCCAGTAATTCCGGGGGCGGCTATGGCTACACCTTC.

The chain is built from TRBV3-1 and TRBJ2-5, with 7 positions matching TRBD2. V was clipped by 1 base and J by 5 bases; unmatched bases: 7. This CDR3 comprises 15 residues. Germline loops: CDR1 LGHDT, CDR2 YNNKEL (reference sequence). The CDR3 is CASSQAGLGAETQYF. The CDR3 DNA is TGTGCCAGCAGCCAAGCTGGACTAGGGGCGGAGACCCAGTACTTC.

This clonotype was seen a few times. The V call is TRBV6-1, the J call TRBJ2-3; unclear D gene. The CDR3 length is 12 residues. Trimming removed 6 bases at V and 6 bases at J, with 10 bases between. The germline V gene has CDR1 MNHNS and CDR2 SASEGT. In DNA form, the CDR3 reads TGTGCCAGCAGCCCCTCTGTGGATACGCAGTATTTT. Residues: CASSPSVDTQYF.

There are a few counts of this clonotype. V is TRBV7-9 and J is TRBJ2-7; perhaps TRBD2 as D (6 bases). The CDR3 has 10 residues. Germline CDR1 SEHNR, CDR2 FQNEAQ (reference sequence). V was pared by 8 bases and J by 4 bases, with 6 bases between. In DNA form, the CDR3 reads TGTGCCAGCGGGGGGTACGAGCAGTACTTC. The encoded protein is CASGGYEQYF.

This clonotype showed up just a few times. One junction end disagrees with the germline gene, perhaps due to a read error. This chain joins TRBV5-6 and TRBJ2-2; 10 positions match TRBD1. The CDR3 loop spans 11 amino acids. Germline CDR1 and CDR2: SGHDT and YYEEEE. This chain's CDR3 is CASSLGGTGVF. The DNA for the CDR3 is TGTGCCAGCAGCTTGGGGGGGACAGGGGTTTTT.

This chain links TRBV25-1 with TRBJ1-4; possibly TRBD1 for D (5 bases). Trimming left V 8 bases short and J 2 bases short, with 15 bases between. CDR3 length: 15 amino acids. The germline V gene has CDR1 MGHDK and CDR2 SYGVNS. The CDR3 spells CASRKQGGTNEKLFF. Here the CDR3 DNA reads TGTGCCAGCCGCAAGCAGGGTGGCACTAATGAAAAACTGTTTTTT.

There are many counts of this clonotype. The chain couples TRBV19 to TRBJ1-6; D is unclear. The CDR3 spans 16 residues. Germline loops: CDR1 LNHDA, CDR2 SQIVND (reference sequence). Deletions cut 1 base from V and 2 bases from J, with 9 bases between. The CDR3 here is CASSIAQAPYNSPLHF. In nucleotides, the CDR3 is TGTGCCAGTAGTATAGCGCAGGCACCCTATAATTCACCCCTCCACTTT.

The chain joins TRBV24-1 to TRBJ2-3, with D possibly matching TRBD1 (6 bases). Germline V gives CDR1 KGHDR, CDR2 SFDVKD. Between the trimmed V and J ends, which lost 2 bases and 3 bases, there was a span of 8 bases. CDR3 length: 14 residues. The CDR3 region is CATSDYRETDTQYF. CDR3 nucleotide sequence: TGTGCCACCAGTGATTACAGGGAGACAGATACGCAGTATTTT.

The rearrangement links TRBV7-8 to TRBJ2-5; D is possibly TRBD1 (6 bases). This CDR3 has 15 residues. Germline assignment: CDR1 SGHVS and CDR2 FQNEAQ. Trimming left V 8 bases short and J 5 bases short, with 21 bases between. In DNA form, the CDR3 reads TGTGCCAGCGCCATATCACAGGGATGGAGGGAGACCCAGTACTTC. As protein: CASAISQGWRETQYF.

This clonotype showed up just once. J is TRBJ2-1 and V is TRBV6-4; 7 bases agree with TRBD2. V lost 4 bases to trimming and J lost 12 bases; unmatched junction nucleotides: 12. Germline CDR1 MRHNA, CDR2 SNTAGT. The CDR3 extends over 14 amino acids. The CDR3: CASSGDPETGGQFF. CDR3 sequence (DNA): TGTGCCAGCAGTGGAGATCCTGAAACGGGGGGGCAGTTCTTC.

The chain employs TRBV19 and TRBJ1-1; the match to TRBD1 covers 9 bases. Trimming removed 5 bases from V and 4 bases from J; junction bases left unmatched: 8. Germline V gene data show CDR1 as LNHDA and CDR2 as SQIVND (reference sequence). CDR3 length: 15 residues. CDR3 bases: TGTGCCAGTAGTGCCACAGGGGGCGGTGGCACTGAAGCTTTCTTT. Translation gives CASSATGGGGTEAFF.

The chain links TRBV29-1 to TRBJ2-7; TRBD1 aligns across 9 bases. Trimming removed 7 bases from V and 6 bases from J; junction bases left unmatched: 4. This CDR3 comprises 11 residues. Germline V gives CDR1 SQVTM, CDR2 ANQGSEA. The CDR3 here is CSGGTGTEQYF. Here the CDR3 DNA reads TGCAGCGGAGGGACAGGGACCGAGCAGTACTTC.

With regard to this clonotype: The germline gene is not matched at one end of the junction; a read error may be the cause. The chain recombines TRBV4-1 with TRBJ2-7; D assignment may be TRBD1 or TRBD2 (5 bases each). Germline V gene lookup returns CDR1 MGHRA and CDR2 YSYEKL. The CDR3 is 15 amino acids. The CDR3 coding sequence is TGTGCCAGCAGCCAAGATGTCACTAGGGGCTACGAGCAGTACTTC. Translated, it gives CASSQDVTRGYEQYF.